This T cell receptor (beta chain) was identified in a study of cytomegalovirus exposure and HLA in healthy donors. Study-wide points: A later look showed TCR association rates differing by HLA locus, highest for DRB1 and lowest for HLA-C. Most subjects had HLA-A and HLA-B alleles reportedly predicted accurately by TCR beta sequences.

With 60 Vbeta and 13 Jbeta primers, the PCR was carried out. Profiled with immunoSEQ multiplex PCR; TCRdb holds only in-frame clones, not every one. This table holds over 150,000 clones, 60% to 85% found once. Remarks on this clone: Its specificity is not known.

At sampling all donors were nominally healthy, likely with unrecorded immune exposures. CDR3 length: 16 residues. The V gene's germline CDR1 is SGHKS and CDR2 YYEKEE (reference sequence). V was pared by 7 bases and J by 0 bases, with 17 bases between. This sequence joins TRBV5-5 and TRBJ1-3, with D possibly TRBD1 on 5 matching bases. Sequenced material: PBMCs. The TCR sequence derives from a male donor in good health and CMV-seronegative. The CDR3 reads CASGAIGLNSGNTIYF. Here the CDR3 DNA reads TGTGCCAGCGGGGCCATAGGGTTAAACTCTGGAAACACCATATATTTT.